The present TCR beta chain was sequenced within a study of blood T cell repertoires in COVID-19. In the source study's methods: It was from reference gene primer amplification that nucleated cell counts were estimated. Assay used: immunoSEQ multiplex PCR; TCRdb lists only in-frame clones, some missing. The V and J calls and clone size are taken from that table; D and trimming were inferred from the DNA. Here the sample spans tens of thousands of clones, 80% being singletons. Germline V gene lookup returns CDR1 SGHNT and CDR2 YENEEA. Trimming removed 5 bases from V and 6 bases from J, with 14 bases in between. The CDR3 has 14 residues.

The receptor was isolated from an elderly woman with acute or convalescent COVID-19. The genes are TRBV11-3 and TRBJ2-1; the D is unclear. Input material: peripheral blood. The CDR3 protein is CASSRVRSSNEQFF. CDR3 coding DNA: TGTGCCAGCAGCCGGGTTAGAAGCAGCAATGAGCAGTTCTTC.